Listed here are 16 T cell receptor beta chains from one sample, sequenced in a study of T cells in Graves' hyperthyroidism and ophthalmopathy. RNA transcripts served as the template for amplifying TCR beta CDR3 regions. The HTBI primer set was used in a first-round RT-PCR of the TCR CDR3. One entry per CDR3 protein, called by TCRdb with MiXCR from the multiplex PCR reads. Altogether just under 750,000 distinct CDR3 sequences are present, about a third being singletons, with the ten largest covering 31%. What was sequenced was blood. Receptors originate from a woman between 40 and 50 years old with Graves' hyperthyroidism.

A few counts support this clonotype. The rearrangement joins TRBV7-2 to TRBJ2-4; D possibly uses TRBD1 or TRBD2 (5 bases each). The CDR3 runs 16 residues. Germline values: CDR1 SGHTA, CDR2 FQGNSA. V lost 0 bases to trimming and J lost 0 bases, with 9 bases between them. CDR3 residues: CASSLAGDLAKNIQYF. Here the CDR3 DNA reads TGTGCCAGCAGCTTAGCCGGGGACCTAGCCAAAAACATTCAGTACTTC.

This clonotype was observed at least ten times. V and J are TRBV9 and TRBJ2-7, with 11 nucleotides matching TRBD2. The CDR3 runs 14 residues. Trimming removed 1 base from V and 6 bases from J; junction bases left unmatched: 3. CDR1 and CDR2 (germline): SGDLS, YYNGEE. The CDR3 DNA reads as TGTGCCAGCAGCGTAAACGGACTAGCGGGCGAGCAGTACTTC. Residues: CASSVNGLAGEQYF. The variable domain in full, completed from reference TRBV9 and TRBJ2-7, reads DSGVTQTPKHLITATGQRVTLRCSPRSGDLSVYWYQQSLDQGLQFLIQYYNGEERAKGNILERFSAQQFPDLHSELNLSSLELGDSALYFCASSVNGLAGEQYFGPGTRLTVT.

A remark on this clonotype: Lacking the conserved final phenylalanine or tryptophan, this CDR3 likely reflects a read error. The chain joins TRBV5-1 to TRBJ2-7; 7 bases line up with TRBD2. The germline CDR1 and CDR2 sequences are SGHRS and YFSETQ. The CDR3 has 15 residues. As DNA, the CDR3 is TGCGCCAGCAGCAGAGAAGCGGGATTACCCTACAAGCAGTACTAC. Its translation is CASSREAGLPYKQYY.

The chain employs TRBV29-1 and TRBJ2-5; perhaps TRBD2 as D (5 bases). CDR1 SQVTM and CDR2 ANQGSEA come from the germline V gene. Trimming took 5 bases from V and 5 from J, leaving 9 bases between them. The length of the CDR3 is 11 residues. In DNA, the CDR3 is TGCAGCGTTACAGCGGCCGAGACCCAGTACTTC. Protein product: CSVTAAETQYF.

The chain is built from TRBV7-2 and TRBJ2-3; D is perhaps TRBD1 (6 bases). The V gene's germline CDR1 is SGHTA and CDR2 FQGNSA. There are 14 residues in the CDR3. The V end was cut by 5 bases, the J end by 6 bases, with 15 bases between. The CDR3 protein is CASSPDDGQDTQYF. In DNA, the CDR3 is TGTGCCAGCAGCCCGGACGATGGACAGGATACGCAGTATTTT.

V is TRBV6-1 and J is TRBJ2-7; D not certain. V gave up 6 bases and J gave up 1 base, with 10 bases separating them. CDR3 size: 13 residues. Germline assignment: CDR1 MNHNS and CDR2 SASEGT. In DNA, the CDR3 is TGTGCCAGCAGGGAACCTAGTTCCTACGAGCAGTACTTC. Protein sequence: CASREPSSYEQYF.

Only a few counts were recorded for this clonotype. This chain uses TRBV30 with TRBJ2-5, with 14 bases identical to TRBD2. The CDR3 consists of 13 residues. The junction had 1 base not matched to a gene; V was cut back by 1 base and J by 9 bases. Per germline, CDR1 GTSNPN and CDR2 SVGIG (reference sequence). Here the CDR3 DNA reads TGTGCCTGGAGTGGACTAGCGGGAGGGGCCCAGTACTTC. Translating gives CAWSGLAGGAQYF.

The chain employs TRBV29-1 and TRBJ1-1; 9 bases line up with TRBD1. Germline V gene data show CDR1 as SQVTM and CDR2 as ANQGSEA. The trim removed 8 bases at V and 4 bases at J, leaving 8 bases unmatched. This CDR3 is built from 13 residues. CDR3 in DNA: TGCAGCCACGGACAGGGGAAGGCCACTGAAGCTTTCTTT. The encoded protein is CSHGQGKATEAFF.

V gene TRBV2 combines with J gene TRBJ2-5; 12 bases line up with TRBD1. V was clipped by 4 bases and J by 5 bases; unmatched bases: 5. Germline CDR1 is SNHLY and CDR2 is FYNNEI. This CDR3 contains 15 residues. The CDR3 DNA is TGTGCCAGCAGTGTGGGGACAGGGGGCGCGGAGACCCAGTACTTC. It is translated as CASSVGTGGAETQYF.

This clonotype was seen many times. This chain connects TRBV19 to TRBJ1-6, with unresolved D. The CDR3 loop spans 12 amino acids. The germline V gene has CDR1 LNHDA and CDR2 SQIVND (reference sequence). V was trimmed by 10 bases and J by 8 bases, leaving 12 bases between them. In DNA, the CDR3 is TGTGCCACCTCAGAAGAACATTCACCCCTCCACTTT. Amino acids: CATSEEHSPLHF.

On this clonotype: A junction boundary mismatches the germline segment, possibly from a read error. The CDR3 sequence is CACSLPTGLNTEAFF. CDR3 in DNA: TGCGCCTGCAGCCTACCGACAGGACTCAACACTGAAGCTTTCTTT. The chain combines TRBV5-1 with TRBJ1-1; a possible D gene is TRBD1 (6 bases). In germline, CDR1 is SGHRS, CDR2 YFSETQ. The CDR3 spans 15 residues. Drawing the rest from reference TRBV5-1 and TRBJ1-1, the complete variable domain is KAGVTQTPRYLIKTRGQQVTLSCSPISGHRSVSWYQQTPGQGLQFLFEYFSETQRNKGNFPGRFSGRQFSNSRSEMNVSTLELGDSALYLCACSLPTGLNTEAFFGQGTRLTVV.

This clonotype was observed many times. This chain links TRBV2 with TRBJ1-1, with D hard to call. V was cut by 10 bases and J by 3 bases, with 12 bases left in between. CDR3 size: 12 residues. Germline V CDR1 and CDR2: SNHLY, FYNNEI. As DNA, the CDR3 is TGTGCCACTACGTACGGGGACACTGAAGCTTTCTTT. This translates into CATTYGDTEAFF. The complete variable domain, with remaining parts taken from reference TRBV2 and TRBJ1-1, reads EPEVTQTPSHQVTQMGQEVILRCVPISNHLYFYWYRQILGQKVEFLVSFYNNEISEKSEIFDDQFSVERPDGSNFTLKIRSTKLEDSAMYFCATTYGDTEAFFGQGTRLTVV.

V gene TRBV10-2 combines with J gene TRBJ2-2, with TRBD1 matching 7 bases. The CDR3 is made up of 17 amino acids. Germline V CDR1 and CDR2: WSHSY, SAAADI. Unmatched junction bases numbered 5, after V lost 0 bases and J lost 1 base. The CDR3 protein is CASSESWDSLNTGELFF. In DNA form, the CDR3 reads TGCGCCAGCAGTGAGTCTTGGGACAGCTTGAACACCGGGGAGCTGTTTTTT.

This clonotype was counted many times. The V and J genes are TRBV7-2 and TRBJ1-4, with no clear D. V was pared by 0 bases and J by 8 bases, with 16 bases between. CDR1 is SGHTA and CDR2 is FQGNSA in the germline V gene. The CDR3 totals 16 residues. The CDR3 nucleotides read TGTGCCAGCAGCTTAGCGGTGGGAAAGATAGGGGAAAAACTGTTTTTT. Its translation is CASSLAVGKIGEKLFF.

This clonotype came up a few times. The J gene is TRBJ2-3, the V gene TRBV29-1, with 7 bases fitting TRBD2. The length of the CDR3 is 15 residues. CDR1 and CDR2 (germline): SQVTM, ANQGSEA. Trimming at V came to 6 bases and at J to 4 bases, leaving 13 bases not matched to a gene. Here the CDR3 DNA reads TGCAGCGTCGTCCGGGCTAGCGGTATCTCAGATACGCAGTATTTT. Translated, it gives CSVVRASGISDTQYF.

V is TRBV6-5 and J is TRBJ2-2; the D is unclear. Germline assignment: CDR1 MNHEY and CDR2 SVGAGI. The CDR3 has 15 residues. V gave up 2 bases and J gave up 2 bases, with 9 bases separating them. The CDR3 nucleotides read TGTGCCAGCAGTTACCCCCCAGAAAACACCGGGGAGCTGTTTTTT. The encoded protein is CASSYPPENTGELFF.